Described below is a single T cell receptor (beta chain) sequence and its context. The antigen remains undetermined. This CDR3 is built from 16 residues. Per germline, CDR1 SGHVS and CDR2 FQNEAQ. With 2 bases removed from V and 7 bases from J, the gap between germline ends came to 21 bases. The sample belongs to a study of shared clonotypes between healthy human individuals. General study results and limits: Generation of non-shared clonotypes was less probable than generation of clonotypes shared by all four donors. Estimated richness was generally greater in naive than memory subsets.

CD45RO-negative cells were positively selected for CCR7, leaving out terminally differentiated effector memory CD45RA+ cells. The donors, all of them Caucasian adults, lived in Nashville, Tennessee. Each subset's genomic DNA was shared equally among a number of immunoSEQ plates. Sequenced by immunoSEQ multiplex PCR; TCRdb stores in-frame clones only, minus some. The sample shows almost 700,000 clones, around 92% of them seen only once. The TCR was taken from a man aged 25 to 40 in good health. The chain links TRBV7-8 to TRBJ2-7, with D possibly matching TRBD2 (6 bases). The specimen was naive CD8+ T cells sorted from blood. CDR3 DNA: TGTGCCAGCAGCTTAAATCGGGACTCAAACGTTGGGGAGCAGTACTTC. It encodes CASSLNRDSNVGEQYF.